The clone carrying this T cell receptor (beta chain) was counted at least ten times. Its cognate antigen is unknown. Building the TCR beta libraries relied on iRepertoire HTBI primers, and CDR3 regions underwent Arm-PCR. TCRdb ran MiXCR on the multiplex PCR reads and lists one entry per CDR3 protein. The repertoire holds 400,000 to 550,000 distinct CDR3 sequences, with just under 15% as singletons. These data come from a study of regulatory T cells in long-lasting Graves disease. Overall study: Graves' patients, diagnosed recently, had received antithyroid drugs under 3 months.

Time point noted: newly diagnosed GD, antithyroid drugs for less than 3 months. The authors made the TCR library using RNA they extracted from PBMCs. There are 15 residues in the CDR3. The V and J ends lost 6 bases and 4 bases, in that order; junction bases with no gene match: 13. Germline values: CDR1 DFQATT, CDR2 SNEGSKA (reference sequence). General observations from the study: TRBV28 was favored in persistent disease, as were TRBJ1-2 and TRBJ2-5.

This sample also belongs to another study, concerning T cells in Graves' hyperthyroidism and ophthalmopathy. That source notes: It was uncontrolled infection, other autoimmune disease, pregnancy or lactation that excluded patients.

The sample here was peripheral blood mononuclear cells (PBMCs), taken at new diagnosis, from a patient treated with antithyroid drugs. The source of this sequence is a woman aged 25 to 39 with Graves disease. This rearrangement joins TRBV20-1 to TRBJ2-7; TRBD1 matches 9 bases. The CDR3 reads CSAPRGRDRVYEQYF. CDR3 bases: TGCAGTGCGCCGAGGGGCCGGGACAGGGTGTACGAGCAGTACTTC.